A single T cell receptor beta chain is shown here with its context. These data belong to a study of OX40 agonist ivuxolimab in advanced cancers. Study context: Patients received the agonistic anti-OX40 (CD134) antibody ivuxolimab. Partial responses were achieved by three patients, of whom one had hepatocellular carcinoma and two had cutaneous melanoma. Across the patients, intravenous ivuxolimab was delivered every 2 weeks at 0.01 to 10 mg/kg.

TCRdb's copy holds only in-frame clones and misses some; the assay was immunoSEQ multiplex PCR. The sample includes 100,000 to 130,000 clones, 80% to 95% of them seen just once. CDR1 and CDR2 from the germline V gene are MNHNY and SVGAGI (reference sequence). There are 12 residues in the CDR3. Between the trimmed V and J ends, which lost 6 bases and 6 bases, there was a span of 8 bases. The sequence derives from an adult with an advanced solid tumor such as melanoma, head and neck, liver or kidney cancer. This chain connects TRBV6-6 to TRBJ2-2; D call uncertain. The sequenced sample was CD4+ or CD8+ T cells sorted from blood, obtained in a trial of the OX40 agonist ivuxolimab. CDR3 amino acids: CASSRPAGELFF. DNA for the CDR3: TGTGCCAGCAGCCGACCCGCCGGGGAGCTGTTTTTT.